This T cell receptor beta chain was recorded in a study of blood T cell repertoires in COVID-19. At the level of the study: Acute and convalescent COVID-19 samples came from the United States, Italy and Spain. In each case, the material was cDNA or gDNA derived from T cells, B-cell-depleted T cells, or PBMCs.

Germline V gives CDR1 MDHEN, CDR2 SYDVKM. Deletions cut 2 bases from V and 8 bases from J, with 15 bases between. CDR3 length: 15 amino acids. In the study's own analysis: Amplification of reference gene primers was used by the study to estimate nucleated cell counts. Some clones are missing from TCRdb's copy, which holds only in-frame ones; the method was immunoSEQ multiplex PCR. V and J calls and clone size come straight from that table; D and trimming were deduced from the DNA. The sample comprises more than 95,000 clones, roughly 76% of which are singletons, and more than 8% rests with the top ten.

This clonotype was obtained from a woman between 70 and 85 years old with acute or convalescent COVID-19. The chain couples TRBV28 to TRBJ1-4, with a weak D call TRBD1 (6 bases). Sequenced: peripheral blood. This CDR3 is CASSLDRGANEKLFF. The CDR3, as DNA: TGTGCCAGCAGTTTAGACCGGGGGGCCAACGAAAAACTGTTTTTT.